A single sample gave rise to the 18 T cell receptor beta chains below, sequenced in a study of shared clonotypes between healthy human individuals. It was CD45RO-negative cells, positively selected for CCR7, that made up naive CD8 cells, with terminally differentiated effector memory CD45RA+ cells excluded. Clones were read by immunoSEQ multiplex PCR, and TCRdb kept only the in-frame ones, dropping some. The sample holds millions of clones; about 95% are singletons and the top ten take 1.1%. The sample taken for sequencing was naive CD8+ T cells sorted from blood. The receptor source for this set is a man between 18 and 35 years old in good health.

CDR3 region: CASSSQGAPVYGYTF. CDR3 DNA sequence: TGTGCCAGTAGTTCCCAGGGGGCGCCGGTCTATGGCTACACCTTC. V usage is TRBV19 and J usage is TRBJ1-2; TRBD1 matches 8 bases. CDR3 length equals 15 residues. Germline CDR1 and CDR2: LNHDA and SQIVND (reference sequence). J was trimmed by 4 bases and V by 5 bases; bases with no gene match: 9.

This clone was observed a single time. Other DNA sequences within the sample encode an identical CDR3. This chain connects TRBV27 to TRBJ1-6, with 7 bases identical to TRBD1. CDR3 length equals 14 residues. Germline trimming cut 3 bases from V and 5 bases from J; bases unmatched to any gene: 1. The germline CDR1 and CDR2 sequences are MNHEY and SMNVEV (reference sequence). CDR3 DNA: TGTGCCAGCAGTTTGGGACAGAATAATTCACCCCTCCACTTT. This encodes CASSLGQNNSPLHF.

This clone was found once. The V call is TRBV6-6, the J call TRBJ1-1; weak D call: TRBD1 (5 bases). Germline CDR1 reads MNHNY; CDR2 reads SVGAGI (reference sequence). With 0 bases removed from V and 4 bases from J, the gap between germline ends came to 9 bases. The CDR3 is 14 residues long. For the CDR3, the DNA is TGTGCCAGCAGTTACTCGGGGAGGGGCACTGAAGCTTTCTTT. Its protein is CASSYSGRGTEAFF.

The V gene is TRBV4-1, the J gene TRBJ1-2; D is unclear. This CDR3 contains 15 residues. Trimming took 1 base from V and 7 from J, leaving 16 bases between them. Germline V gene sequence: CDR1 MGHRA, CDR2 YSYEKL. The CDR3 DNA sequence: TGCGCCAGCAGCCAAGCTGGGCAGTACCCCTCTGGCTACACCTTC. Translated: CASSQAGQYPSGYTF.

This clone was counted once. The V gene is TRBV6-1, the J gene TRBJ1-2, with 7 nucleotides matching TRBD1. V trimming: 3 bases; J trimming: 4 bases; junction bases outside the gene matches: 8. CDR1 is MNHNS and CDR2 is SASEGT in the germline V gene. The CDR3 runs to 15 residues. For the CDR3, the DNA is TGTGCCAGCAGTGAGGGGGCAGGGGGTATCTATGGCTACACCTTC. Translated, it gives CASSEGAGGIYGYTF.

The V and J genes are TRBV4-1 and TRBJ2-7; 13 positions match TRBD2. From germline, CDR1 is MGHRA and CDR2 YSYEKL. This CDR3 has 16 amino acids. The J segment lost 4 bases and the V segment lost 3 bases, leaving 6 bases of the junction unmatched. The CDR3 coding sequence is TGCGCCAGCAGCCACACAACTAGCGGGAGGGGTTACGAGCAGTACTTC. Translated, it gives CASSHTTSGRGYEQYF.

This rearrangement joins TRBV2 to TRBJ2-5; D unresolved. The V gene lost 3 bases and the J gene lost 5 bases, with 10 bases spanning the gap. Germline CDR1 and CDR2: SNHLY and FYNNEI. CDR3 size: 13 residues. CDR3 bases: TGTGCCAGCAGTGAGGGCAGTATGGAGACCCAGTACTTC. Protein product: CASSEGSMETQYF.

This clone was observed once. Other DNA variants within this sample encode the same CDR3. The chain recombines TRBV6-5 with TRBJ1-1, with D tentatively TRBD1 (6 bases). Germline values: CDR1 MNHEY, CDR2 SVGAGI. Trimming stripped 6 bases from V and 1 base from J, with 9 bases between. CDR3 length equals 13 residues. The CDR3 region has the DNA TGTGCCAGCAGCCAGACAGGGAACACTGAAGCTTTCTTT. It yields the protein CASSQTGNTEAFF.

This sequence joins TRBV7-3 and TRBJ2-1; the match to TRBD1 covers 10 bases. Unmatched junction bases numbered 4, after V lost 3 bases and J lost 8 bases. CDR3 length: 14 amino acids. Germline V gene lookup returns CDR1 SGHTA and CDR2 FQGTGA. CDR3 nucleotide sequence: TGTGCCAGCAGCTTGACAGGGGGCTTCGATGAGCAGTTCTTC. Protein: CASSLTGGFDEQFF.

The V gene is TRBV28, the J gene TRBJ1-5; TRBD1 agrees at 7 bases. CDR1 is MDHEN, CDR2 SYDVKM, per germline. With V trimmed by 4 bases and J by 5 bases, 8 bases remained unmatched. The CDR3 contains 15 residues. The CDR3 loop reads CASSWAGGGYQPQHF. CDR3 in DNA: TGTGCCAGCAGTTGGGCAGGGGGTGGTTATCAGCCCCAGCATTTT. The entire variable domain, with the rest obtained from reference TRBV28 and TRBJ1-5, is as follows: DVKVTQSSRYLVKRTGEKVFLECVQDMDHENMFWYRQDPGLGLRLIYFSYDVKMKEKGDIPEGYSVSREKKERFSLILESASTNQTSMYLCASSWAGGGYQPQHFGDGTRLSIL.

The chain uses TRBV5-6 and TRBJ1-1, with D uncertain. The CDR3 sequence is 13 residues long. Germline-derived CDR1 and CDR2 are SGHDT and YYEEEE. Trimming pared 0 bases from V and 8 bases from J, leaving 11 bases between. DNA of the CDR3: TGTGCCAGCAGCTTGGTCCCGGTGGGAGAAGCTTTCTTT. Translated: CASSLVPVGEAFF.

The V and J genes are TRBV29-1 and TRBJ2-7; no definite D call. This CDR3 is 12 amino acids long. CDR1 SQVTM and CDR2 ANQGSEA come from the germline V gene. V was pared by 5 bases and J by 3 bases, with 11 bases between. CDR3 in DNA: TGCAGCGTTTTGTCGACCGGCTACGAGCAGTACTTC. Residues: CSVLSTGYEQYF.

The gene calls are TRBV28 and TRBJ1-4; D uncertain. Trimming took off 3 bases at V and 9 bases at J, with 14 bases between the two ends. This CDR3 has 14 residues. Germline V CDR1 and CDR2: MDHEN, SYDVKM. The CDR3 protein is CASSFGPDFQKLFF. In nucleotides, the CDR3 is TGTGCCAGCAGTTTCGGCCCCGATTTTCAAAAACTGTTTTTT. Supplemented by reference TRBV28 and TRBJ1-4, the full variable domain reads DVKVTQSSRYLVKRTGEKVFLECVQDMDHENMFWYRQDPGLGLRLIYFSYDVKMKEKGDIPEGYSVSREKKERFSLILESASTNQTSMYLCASSFGPDFQKLFFGSGTQLSVL.

The rearrangement links TRBV2 to TRBJ2-7; no definite D call. Germline loops: CDR1 SNHLY, CDR2 FYNNEI. The CDR3 contains 14 residues. The ends were cut back, 6 bases at V and 0 bases at J, with 12 bases in the middle. CDR3 in DNA: TGTGCCAGCAGGGCGGACCCGAGCTCCTACGAGCAGTACTTC. It codes for CASRADPSSYEQYF.

V usage is TRBV9 and J usage is TRBJ1-5, with a weak D call TRBD1 (5 bases). The CDR3 is 15 amino acids. V was cut by 3 bases and J by 5 bases, with 15 bases left in between. The germline V gene encodes CDR1 SGDLS and CDR2 YYNGEE. CDR3 sequence reads: CASSAGGGSDQPQHF. CDR3 nucleotide sequence: TGTGCCAGCAGCGCCGGTGGGGGATCGGATCAGCCCCAGCATTTT.

V gene TRBV4-1 combines with J gene TRBJ1-4; D is uncertain. This CDR3 region has 14 residues. V was trimmed by 0 bases and J by 7 bases, leaving 9 bases between them. The germline V gene encodes CDR1 MGHRA and CDR2 YSYEKL. The CDR3 DNA reads TGCGCCAGCAGCCAAGATACGGGGTTTGAAAAACTGTTTTTT. Translated, it gives CASSQDTGFEKLFF.

The CDR3 here is CASSDESGQGAREANYGYTF. The CDR3 bases are TGTGCCAGCAGCGACGAATCCGGACAGGGGGCAAGAGAAGCTAACTATGGCTACACCTTC. The chain couples TRBV9 to TRBJ1-2, with 11 bases matching TRBD1. Germline assignment: CDR1 SGDLS and CDR2 YYNGEE. Unmatched junction bases numbered 16, after V lost 3 bases and J lost 0 bases. This CDR3 contains 20 residues.

The gene calls are TRBV13 and TRBJ2-1; 8 bases map to TRBD1. The trim removed 5 bases at V and 0 bases at J, leaving 9 bases unmatched. This CDR3 is 17 amino acids long. The germline V gene has CDR1 PRHDT and CDR2 FYEKMQ (reference sequence). As DNA, the CDR3 is TGTGCCAGCAGCCCGGAGACAGGGGAGGACTCCTACAATGAGCAGTTCTTC. It codes for CASSPETGEDSYNEQFF.